Following are 29 T cell receptor beta chains from one sample sequenced in a study of tissue T cells after allogeneic stem cell transplantation. TCRdb's copy holds only in-frame clones and misses some; the assay was immunoSEQ multiplex PCR. The sample contains approximately 5,000 clones, about 70% of which appear only once. The material was tissue from the colon, obtained at autopsy. The receptors were gathered from a female donor aged 60 or older with lung cancer.

The CDR3 sequence: CASSADRKNTEAFF. CDR3 sequence (DNA): TGTGCCAGCTCAGCGGACAGGAAGAACACTGAAGCTTTCTTT. The J gene is TRBJ1-1, the V gene TRBV18; 7 positions match TRBD1. The CDR3 length is 14 residues. Trimming cost V 5 bases and J 1 base; bases outside gene matches: 4. Germline V lookup: CDR1 KGHSH, CDR2 LQKENI.

The V gene is TRBV4-1, the J gene TRBJ2-5, with D perhaps matching TRBD2 (5 bases). Germline assignment: CDR1 MGHRA and CDR2 YSYEKL. The V end was cut by 0 bases, the J end by 6 bases, with 14 bases between. The CDR3 covers 15 residues. The DNA for the CDR3 is TGCGCCAGCAGCCAAGAACCCTCCACGGGGAAGACCCAGTACTTC. Protein product: CASSQEPSTGKTQYF.

The DNA for the CDR3 is TGTGCCAGCAGCTTGGGCGCTCCGGGTGGGTCGAACGACTACGAGCAGTACTTC. Amino acid sequence: CASSLGAPGGSNDYEQYF. This chain links TRBV5-6 with TRBJ2-7; D uncertain. The V end was cut by 0 bases, the J end by 3 bases, with 22 bases between. Germline CDR1 reads SGHDT; CDR2 reads YYEEEE. This CDR3 is 18 amino acids long.

This clone has only one observation. The chain combines TRBV28 with TRBJ1-2; possibly TRBD1 for D (6 bases). This CDR3 has 14 residues. Trimming left V 6 bases short and J 2 bases short, with 13 bases between. Germline V lookup: CDR1 MDHEN, CDR2 SYDVKM. CDR3 loop: CASRQRGGNYGYTF. As DNA, the CDR3 is TGTGCCAGCAGGCAGCGAGGGGGGAACTATGGCTACACCTTC.

This clone was seen a single time. The CDR3 DNA reads TGTGCCAGCAGCAATCCGGGTCGGGAAAACATTCAGTACTTC. This translates into CASSNPGRENIQYF. The rearrangement joins TRBV7-2 to TRBJ2-4; D call uncertain. The CDR3 is 14 amino acids. Trimming pared 5 bases from V and 5 bases from J, leaving 13 bases between. CDR1 SGHTA and CDR2 FQGNSA come from the germline V gene.

By share of the sample, this clone is large (0.1 to 1%). This rearrangement joins TRBV4-2 to TRBJ2-6; 7 nucleotides agree with TRBD2. The CDR3 has 18 residues. The V segment lost 5 bases and the J segment 2 bases; nucleotides outside the gene matches: 12. Germline values: CDR1 LGHNA, CDR2 YNFKEQ. CDR3 nucleotide sequence: TGTGCCAGCAGCGACCCGGGGGGAAGGGTGGCTGGGGCCAACGTCCTGACTTTC. It specifies CASSDPGGRVAGANVLTF.

The chain couples TRBV7-9 to TRBJ2-7, with D possibly matching TRBD2 (6 bases). This CDR3 has 15 amino acids. V lost 0 bases, J lost 3 bases, and 12 bases lay in between. Germline V gene data show CDR1 as SEHNR and CDR2 as FQNEAQ (reference sequence). The CDR3 is CASSLASGGDYEQYF. The DNA for the CDR3 is TGTGCCAGCAGCTTAGCGTCCGGCGGGGACTACGAGCAGTACTTC.

This rearrangement joins TRBV6-1 to TRBJ1-2; 7 bases are a match to TRBD1. Germline V lookup: CDR1 MNHNS, CDR2 SASEGT. The length of the CDR3 is 14 residues. Trimming at V came to 2 bases and at J to 2 bases, leaving 2 bases not matched to a gene. The CDR3 loop is CASSERGQNYGYTF. The DNA for the CDR3 is TGTGCCAGCAGTGAACGGGGACAGAACTATGGCTACACCTTC.

The V and J genes are TRBV7-2 and TRBJ1-1; 9 positions match TRBD1. This CDR3 comprises 16 residues. Trimming cost V 5 bases and J 2 bases; bases outside gene matches: 9. Germline V gives CDR1 SGHTA, CDR2 FQGNSA. CDR3 bases: TGTGCCAGCAGCCCCTACCCGACAGGGGGTAACACTGAAGCTTTCTTT. Its translation: CASSPYPTGGNTEAFF.

This clone was detected once. The chain combines TRBV5-1 with TRBJ1-3; D possibly corresponds to TRBD1 (5 bases). The CDR3 is made up of 17 amino acids. The germline V and J ends were trimmed by 0 bases and 0 bases, with 13 bases remaining between them. Germline CDR1 and CDR2: SGHRS and YFSETQ. CDR3 nucleotide sequence: TGCGCCAGCAGCTTGGCGGCGGCAGGGTCCTCTGGAAACACCATATATTTT. Its translation: CASSLAAAGSSGNTIYF.

The rearrangement uses TRBV19 and TRBJ1-4, with no clear D. Germline loops: CDR1 LNHDA, CDR2 SQIVND (reference sequence). The V and J ends lost 2 bases and 3 bases respectively, with 13 bases between them. The CDR3 has 16 amino acids. The CDR3 sequence is CASSIFVLEANEKLFF. In nucleotides, the CDR3 is TGTGCCAGTAGTATATTCGTCCTTGAGGCTAATGAAAAACTGTTTTTT.

V and J are TRBV5-5 and TRBJ2-3, with D perhaps matching TRBD1 or TRBD2 (5 bases each). Germline V lookup: CDR1 SGHKS, CDR2 YYEKEE (reference sequence). This CDR3 comprises 16 residues. Between the trimmed V and J ends, which lost 4 bases and 4 bases, there was a span of 19 bases. The CDR3 DNA is TGTGCCAGCAGCGACCTTACTAGGGGAGTCCCAGATACGCAGTATTTT. Amino acid sequence: CASSDLTRGVPDTQYF. The full variable domain, completed using reference TRBV5-5 and TRBJ2-3, is DAGVTQSPTHLIKTRGQQVTLRCSPISGHKSVSWYQQVLGQGPQFIFQYYEKEERGRGNFPDRFSARQFPNYSSELNVNALLLGDSALYLCASSDLTRGVPDTQYFGPGTRLTVL.

This clone was detected a few times. This rearrangement joins TRBV12-5 to TRBJ1-2, with D maybe TRBD1 (5 bases). The ends were cut back, 5 bases at V and 2 bases at J, with 21 bases in the middle. CDR3 size: 17 residues. Germline CDR1 LGHNT, CDR2 FRNRAP. In DNA, the CDR3 is TGTGCTAGTGGTCCGGTTGCCCCCCGGGGCGCAAACTATGGCTACACCTTC. Translated: CASGPVAPRGANYGYTF.

This chain uses TRBV5-1 with TRBJ2-3; D not certain. The CDR3 length is 14 residues. The V and J ends lost 2 bases and 3 bases respectively, with 10 bases between them. Germline V gene lookup returns CDR1 SGHRS and CDR2 YFSETQ. The CDR3 region is CASSFGLVTDTQYF. DNA for the CDR3: TGCGCCAGCAGCTTTGGGCTAGTGACAGATACGCAGTATTTT.

By share, this clone counts as large (0.1 to 1%). The chain uses TRBV18 and TRBJ1-1, with D unresolved. With 3 bases removed from V and 7 bases from J, the gap between germline ends came to 24 bases. The length of the CDR3 is 17 residues. Germline CDR1 is KGHSH and CDR2 is LQKENI. For the CDR3, the DNA is TGTGCCAGCTCACCTGAACGTCCGGGCGCAGGAGTCGGTGAAGCTTTCTTT. It encodes CASSPERPGAGVGEAFF.

By proportion, this clone is medium-sized. The genes are TRBV7-9 and TRBJ1-1; possible D gene TRBD1, 6 bases. The germline V gene encodes CDR1 SEHNR and CDR2 FQNEAQ (reference sequence). V shed 6 bases and J shed 1 base, with 15 bases lying between them. CDR3 length: 15 residues. The CDR3 region is CASRPTGTRNTEAFF. DNA of the CDR3: TGTGCCAGCAGACCGACCGGGACAAGGAACACTGAAGCTTTCTTT.

The chain employs TRBV20-1 and TRBJ2-3, with TRBD2 matching over 7 bases. Trimming removed 3 bases from V and 0 bases from J; junction bases left unmatched: 6. Germline values: CDR1 DFQATT, CDR2 SNEGSKA (reference sequence). The CDR3 runs to 15 residues. CDR3 in amino acids: CSASPTSRSTDTQYF. CDR3 in DNA: TGCAGTGCTAGTCCGACTAGCAGAAGCACAGATACGCAGTATTTT.

V and J are TRBV5-1 and TRBJ2-6, with D unresolved. V was pared by 0 bases and J by 3 bases, with 13 bases between. Germline V CDR1 and CDR2: SGHRS, YFSETQ. The CDR3 runs to 17 residues. CDR3 sequence: CASSLGHSAYGANVLTF. The DNA for the CDR3 is TGCGCCAGCAGCTTGGGACACTCTGCCTATGGGGCCAACGTCCTGACTTTC.

The V gene is TRBV7-9, the J gene TRBJ1-2; D not certain. This CDR3 is built from 12 residues. Germline-derived CDR1 and CDR2 are SEHNR and FQNEAQ (reference sequence). V shed 1 base and J shed 14 bases, with 14 bases lying between them. The CDR3 is CASSLDWQPLTF. CDR3 DNA sequence: TGTGCCAGCAGCTTAGATTGGCAGCCCCTAACCTTC.

This rearrangement joins TRBV6-1 to TRBJ2-2, with D perhaps being TRBD1 or TRBD2 (5 bases each). Trimming cost V 0 bases and J 6 bases, with 11 bases left between them. Germline CDR1 MNHNS, CDR2 SASEGT. The CDR3 consists of 15 residues. The CDR3 DNA is TGTGCCAGCAGTGAAGCAGGGGACGGTGCCGGGGAGCTGTTTTTT. As protein: CASSEAGDGAGELFF.

The rearrangement links TRBV12-3 or TRBV12-4 to TRBJ2-7; a weak D match, TRBD1 (5 bases). Trimming removed 7 bases from V and 5 bases from J, with 15 bases in between. The CDR3 totals 13 residues. CDR3 sequence reads: CASKWGPGDEQYF. The CDR3 coding sequence is TGTGCCAGCAAGTGGGGCCCGGGCGACGAGCAGTACTTC.

This rearrangement joins TRBV15 to TRBJ1-4, with D possibly TRBD1 on 5 matching bases. CDR1 is LNHNV and CDR2 is YYDKDF in the germline V gene (reference sequence). This CDR3 is built from 14 residues. Trimming took 5 bases from V and 5 from J, leaving 12 bases between them. CDR3 region: CATSLQGSNEKLFF. The CDR3, as DNA: TGTGCCACCAGCCTTCAGGGTTCCAATGAAAAACTGTTTTTT.

This clone was seen more than once but under ten times. The genes are TRBV13 and TRBJ2-5, with 10 bases aligning to TRBD1. V lost 6 bases, J lost 5 bases, and 6 bases stayed unmatched. The length of the CDR3 is 14 residues. Germline CDR1 and CDR2: PRHDT and FYEKMQ (reference sequence). The CDR3 reads CASRGQGGKETQYF. The DNA of the CDR3 is TGTGCCAGCAGAGGACAGGGGGGGAAGGAGACCCAGTACTTC.

The CDR3 DNA reads TGTGCCAGCACCAGATCCGGGGACAGGTTGAATTCACCCCTCCACTTT. It encodes CASTRSGDRLNSPLHF. The V gene is TRBV5-5, the J gene TRBJ1-6, with TRBD1 matching over 8 bases. The CDR3 sequence is 16 residues long. CDR1 is SGHKS and CDR2 is YYEKEE in the germline V gene (reference sequence). With V trimmed by 6 bases and J by 7 bases, 12 bases remained unmatched.

This clone has only a few counts. This sequence joins TRBV6-1 and TRBJ2-7; 10 bases line up with TRBD2. The CDR3 runs 15 residues. V dropped 4 bases and J dropped 2; count of bases not matched to a gene: 5. Germline V gives CDR1 MNHNS, CDR2 SASEGT. The chain's CDR3 is CASSVAAGGPYEQYF. The CDR3 DNA is TGTGCCAGCAGTGTAGCAGCGGGAGGGCCCTACGAGCAGTACTTC.

The chain joins TRBV5-4 to TRBJ1-1; TRBD1 matches at 12 bases. The CDR3 consists of 15 residues. Trimming removed 4 bases from V and 4 bases from J; junction bases left unmatched: 5. Looked up from germline, CDR1 is SGHNT and CDR2 is YYREEE (reference sequence). This CDR3 reads CASSSPGQGATEAFF. The CDR3 DNA reads TGTGCCAGCAGCAGCCCGGGACAGGGGGCCACTGAAGCTTTCTTT.

Only one count was recorded for this clone. The chain is built from TRBV7-9 and TRBJ2-2, with 12 bases fitting TRBD2. This CDR3 spans 16 amino acids. In germline, CDR1 is SEHNR, CDR2 FQNEAQ (reference sequence). The junction had 5 bases not matched to a gene; V was cut back by 4 bases and J by 5 bases. DNA for the CDR3: TGTGCCAGCAGCTCGCGACTAGCGGGAGAGACCGGGGAGCTGTTTTTT. Protein product: CASSSRLAGETGELFF.

The chain employs TRBV9 and TRBJ2-1; unclear D gene. Germline CDR1 and CDR2: SGDLS and YYNGEE. The CDR3 extends over 14 amino acids. The V end lost 0 bases, the J end lost 1 base, and 5 bases lay between the germline ends. The chain's CDR3 is CASSVAWSYNEQFF. The CDR3 DNA sequence: TGTGCCAGCAGCGTAGCCTGGTCCTACAATGAGCAGTTCTTC.

J is TRBJ1-2 and V is TRBV19; D ambiguous. This CDR3 has 13 amino acids. CDR1 LNHDA and CDR2 SQIVND come from the germline V gene (reference sequence). V was pared by 7 bases and J by 1 base, with 10 bases between. The CDR3 region is CASTRGVNYGYTF. For the CDR3, the DNA is TGTGCCAGTACCCGCGGCGTTAACTATGGCTACACCTTC. Full variable domain (outside the CDR3, taken from reference TRBV19 and TRBJ1-2): DGGITQSPKYLFRKEGQNVTLSCEQNLNHDAMYWYRQDPGQGLRLIYYSQIVNDFQKGDIAEGYSVSREKKESFPLTVTSAQKNPTAFYLCASTRGVNYGYTFGSGTRLTVV.